This entry features one T cell receptor beta chain sequence. The entry originates in a study of T cell changes during pregnancy in multiple sclerosis. This CDR3 is built from 12 residues. The V gene lost 5 bases and the J gene lost 12 bases, with 14 bases spanning the gap. Looked up from germline, CDR1 is MNHNS and CDR2 is SASEGT. Some clones are missing from TCRdb's copy, which holds only in-frame ones; the method was immunoSEQ multiplex PCR. Of about 81,000 clones listed, about 95% are singletons. Material: peripheral blood, obtained in the third trimester of pregnancy. The V call is TRBV6-1, the J call TRBJ2-1; a weak D match, TRBD2 (5 bases). This sequence originates from a female donor with multiple sclerosis, enrolled in a pregnancy study. CDR3 loop: CASSYAGSLQFF. The CDR3 DNA reads TGTGCCAGCAGTTATGCGGGTTCGTTGCAGTTCTTC.